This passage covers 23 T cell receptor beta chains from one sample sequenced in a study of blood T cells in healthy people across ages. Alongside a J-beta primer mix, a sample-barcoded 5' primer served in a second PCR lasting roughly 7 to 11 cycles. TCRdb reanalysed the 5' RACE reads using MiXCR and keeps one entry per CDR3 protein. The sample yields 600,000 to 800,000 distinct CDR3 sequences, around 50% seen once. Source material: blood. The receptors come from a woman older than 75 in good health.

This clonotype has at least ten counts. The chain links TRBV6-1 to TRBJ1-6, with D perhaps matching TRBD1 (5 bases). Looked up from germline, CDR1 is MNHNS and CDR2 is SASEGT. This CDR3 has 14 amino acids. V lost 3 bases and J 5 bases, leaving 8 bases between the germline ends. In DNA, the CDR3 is TGTGCCAGCAGTGAGGGGCCCGATAATTCACCCCTCCACTTT. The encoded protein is CASSEGPDNSPLHF.

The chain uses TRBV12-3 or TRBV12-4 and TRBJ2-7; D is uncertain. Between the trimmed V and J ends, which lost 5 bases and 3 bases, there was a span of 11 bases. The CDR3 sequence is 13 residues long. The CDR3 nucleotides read TGTGCCAGCAGTGTCAACGTAGGCTACGAGCAGTACTTC. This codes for CASSVNVGYEQYF.

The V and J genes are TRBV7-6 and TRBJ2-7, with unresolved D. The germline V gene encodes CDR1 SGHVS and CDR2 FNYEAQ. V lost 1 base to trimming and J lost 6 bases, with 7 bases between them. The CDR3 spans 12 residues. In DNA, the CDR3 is TGTGCCAGCAGCTTAGACTTCTCCGAGCAGTACTTC. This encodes CASSLDFSEQYF.

The DNA for the CDR3 is TGTGCCAGCAGTCTCCTTTCCATCCGCTCTTATGCCAAGGGGGAGCAGTTCTTC. Translating gives CASSLLSIRSYAKGEQFF. The gene calls are TRBV11-2 and TRBJ2-1; a possible D gene is TRBD1 (5 bases). The CDR3 spans 18 residues. Looked up from germline, CDR1 is SGHAT and CDR2 is FQNNGV. The V end lost 6 bases, the J end lost 10 bases, and 31 bases lay between the germline ends.

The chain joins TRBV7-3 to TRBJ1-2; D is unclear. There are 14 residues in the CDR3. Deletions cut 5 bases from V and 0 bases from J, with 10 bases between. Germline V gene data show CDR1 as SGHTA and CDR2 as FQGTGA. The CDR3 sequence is CASSQQAANYGYTF. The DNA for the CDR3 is TGTGCCAGCAGCCAGCAGGCCGCTAACTATGGCTACACCTTC.

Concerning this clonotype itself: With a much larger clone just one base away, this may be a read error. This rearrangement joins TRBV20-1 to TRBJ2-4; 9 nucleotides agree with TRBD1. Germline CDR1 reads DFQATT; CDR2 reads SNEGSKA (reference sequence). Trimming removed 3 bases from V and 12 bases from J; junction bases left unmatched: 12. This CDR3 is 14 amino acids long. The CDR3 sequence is CSASSPGQGGTQYF. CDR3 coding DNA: TGCAGTGCTAGTTCTCCGGGACAGGGCGGCACTCAGTACTTC.

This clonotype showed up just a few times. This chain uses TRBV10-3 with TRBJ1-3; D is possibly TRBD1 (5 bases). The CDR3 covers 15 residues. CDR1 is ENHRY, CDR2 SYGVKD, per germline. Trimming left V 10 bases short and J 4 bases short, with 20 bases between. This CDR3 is CATSAGLTRGNTIYF. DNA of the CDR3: TGTGCCACCTCTGCGGGGCTTACCCGCGGAAACACCATATATTTT.

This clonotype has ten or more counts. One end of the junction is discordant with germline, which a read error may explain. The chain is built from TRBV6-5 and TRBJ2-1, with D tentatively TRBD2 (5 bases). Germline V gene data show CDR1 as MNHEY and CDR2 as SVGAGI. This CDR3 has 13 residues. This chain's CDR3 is CASSDSRGGGKFF. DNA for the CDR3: TGTGCCAGCAGTGACTCACGAGGAGGAGGCAAGTTCTTC.

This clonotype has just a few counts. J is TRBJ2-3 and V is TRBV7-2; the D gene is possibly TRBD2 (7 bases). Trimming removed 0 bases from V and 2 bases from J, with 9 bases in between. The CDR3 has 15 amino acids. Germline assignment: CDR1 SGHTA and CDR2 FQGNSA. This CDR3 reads CASSLARGPTDTQYF. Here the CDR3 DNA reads TGTGCCAGCAGCTTAGCGCGGGGGCCCACAGATACGCAGTATTTT. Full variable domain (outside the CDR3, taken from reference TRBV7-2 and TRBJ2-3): GAGVSQSPSNKVTEKGKDVELRCDPISGHTALYWYRQSLGQGLEFLIYFQGNSAPDKSGLPSDRFSAERTGGSVSTLTIQRTQQEDSAVYLCASSLARGPTDTQYFGPGTRLTVL.

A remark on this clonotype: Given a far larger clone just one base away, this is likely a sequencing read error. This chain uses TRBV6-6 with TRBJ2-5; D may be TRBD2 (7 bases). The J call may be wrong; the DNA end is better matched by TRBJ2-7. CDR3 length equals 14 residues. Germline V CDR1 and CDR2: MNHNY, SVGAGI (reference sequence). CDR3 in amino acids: CASSLGGGSDEQYF. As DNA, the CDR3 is TGTGCCAGCAGTCTAGGGGGGGGTTCCGACGAGCAGTACTTC.

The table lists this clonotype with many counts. The CDR3 reads CSGLTGGNYGYTF. As DNA, the CDR3 is TGCAGCGGCCTAACAGGGGGCAACTATGGCTACACCTTC. This chain joins TRBV29-1 and TRBJ1-2, with 9 bases lining up with TRBD1. The CDR3 has 13 residues. The germline V gene has CDR1 SQVTM and CDR2 ANQGSEA. V lost 7 bases, J lost 2 bases, and 5 bases stayed unmatched.

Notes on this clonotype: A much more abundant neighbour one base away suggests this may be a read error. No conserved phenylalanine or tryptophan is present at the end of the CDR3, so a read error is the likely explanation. CDR3 coding DNA: TGCAGTGCTAGAGATAAGTTAAGTGGACGGACCCAGTACGTC. Translation: CSARDKLSGRTQYV. The chain links TRBV20-1 to TRBJ2-5; the D is unclear. V dropped 0 bases and J dropped 7 bases, with 15 bases sitting between them. Germline CDR1 reads DFQATT; CDR2 reads SNEGSKA (reference sequence). The CDR3 is 14 amino acids.

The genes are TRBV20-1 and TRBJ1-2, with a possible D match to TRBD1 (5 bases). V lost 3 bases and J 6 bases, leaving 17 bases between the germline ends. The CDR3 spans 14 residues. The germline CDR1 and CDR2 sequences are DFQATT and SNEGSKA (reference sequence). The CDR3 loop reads CSASRGGRRDGYTF. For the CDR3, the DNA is TGCAGTGCTAGCCGGGGGGGGAGGCGGGATGGCTACACCTTC.

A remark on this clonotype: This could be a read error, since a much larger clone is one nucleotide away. The CDR3 region is CTSSLGVYQETQYF. The CDR3 nucleotides are TGTACCAGCAGCCTAGGGGTTTACCAAGAGACCCAGTACTTC. V is TRBV7-3 and J is TRBJ2-5; D is possibly TRBD1 (5 bases). The V gene's germline CDR1 is SGHTA and CDR2 FQGTGA. The CDR3 runs 14 residues.

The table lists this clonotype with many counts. Written as DNA, the CDR3 is TGTGCCATCAGTGCCAGGGACAATCAGCCCCAGCATTTT. It yields the protein CAISARDNQPQHF. V is TRBV10-3 and J is TRBJ1-5; D is perhaps TRBD1 (5 bases). Trimming took 4 bases from V and 3 from J, leaving 7 bases between them. The CDR3 length is 13 residues. CDR1 is ENHRY and CDR2 is SYGVKD in the germline V gene.

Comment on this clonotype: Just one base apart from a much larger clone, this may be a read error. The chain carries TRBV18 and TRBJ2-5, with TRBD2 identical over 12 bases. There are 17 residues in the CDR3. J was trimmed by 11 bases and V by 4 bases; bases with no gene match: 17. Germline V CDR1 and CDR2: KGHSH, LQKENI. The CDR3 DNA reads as TGTGCCAGCTCACGATTCGTGACTAGCGGGAGTATGGATGAGCAGTACTTC. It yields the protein CASSRFVTSGSMDEQYF. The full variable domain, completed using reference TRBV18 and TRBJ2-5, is NAGVMQNPRHLVRRRGQEARLRCSPMKGHSHVYWYRQLPEEGLKFMVYLQKENIIDESGMPKERFSAEFPKEGPSILRIQQVVRGDSAAYFCASSRFVTSGSMDEQYFGPGTRLLVL.

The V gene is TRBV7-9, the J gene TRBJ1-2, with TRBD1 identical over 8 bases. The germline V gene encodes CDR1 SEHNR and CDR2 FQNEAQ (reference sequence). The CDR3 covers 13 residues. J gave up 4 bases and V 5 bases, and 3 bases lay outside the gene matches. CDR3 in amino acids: CASSQTGAYGYTF. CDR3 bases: TGTGCCAGCAGCCAGACAGGGGCCTATGGCTACACCTTC.

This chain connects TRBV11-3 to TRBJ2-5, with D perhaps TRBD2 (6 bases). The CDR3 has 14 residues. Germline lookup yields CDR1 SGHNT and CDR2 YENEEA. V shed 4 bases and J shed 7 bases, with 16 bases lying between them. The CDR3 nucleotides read TGTGCCAGCAGCTCACTAGCTTCTGAAGGGACCCAGTACTTC. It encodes CASSSLASEGTQYF.

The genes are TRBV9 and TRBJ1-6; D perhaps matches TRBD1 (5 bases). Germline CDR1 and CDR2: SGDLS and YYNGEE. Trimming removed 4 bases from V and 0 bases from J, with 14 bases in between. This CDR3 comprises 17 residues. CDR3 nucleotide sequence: TGTGCCAGCAGCCCGAGGGACGGGGGCTCCTATAATTCACCCCTCCACTTT. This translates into CASSPRDGGSYNSPLHF.

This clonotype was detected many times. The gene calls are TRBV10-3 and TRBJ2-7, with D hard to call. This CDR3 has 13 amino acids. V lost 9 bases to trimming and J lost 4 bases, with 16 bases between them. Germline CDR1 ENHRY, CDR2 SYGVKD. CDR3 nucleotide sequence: TGTGCCATGACGACAAACCCAAATTACGAGCAGTACTTC. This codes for CAMTTNPNYEQYF.

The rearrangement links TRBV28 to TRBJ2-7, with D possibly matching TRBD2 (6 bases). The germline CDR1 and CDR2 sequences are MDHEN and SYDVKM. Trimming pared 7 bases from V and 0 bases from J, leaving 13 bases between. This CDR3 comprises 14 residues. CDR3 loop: CASNPAGSSYEQYF. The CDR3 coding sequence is TGTGCCAGCAACCCTGCGGGGAGCTCCTACGAGCAGTACTTC.

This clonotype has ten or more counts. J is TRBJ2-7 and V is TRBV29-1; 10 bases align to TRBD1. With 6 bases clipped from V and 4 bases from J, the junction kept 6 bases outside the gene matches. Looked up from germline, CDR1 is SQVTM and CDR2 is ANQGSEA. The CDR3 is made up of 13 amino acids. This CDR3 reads CSVGTGEAYEQYF. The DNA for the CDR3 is TGCAGCGTCGGGACAGGGGAGGCGTACGAGCAGTACTTC.

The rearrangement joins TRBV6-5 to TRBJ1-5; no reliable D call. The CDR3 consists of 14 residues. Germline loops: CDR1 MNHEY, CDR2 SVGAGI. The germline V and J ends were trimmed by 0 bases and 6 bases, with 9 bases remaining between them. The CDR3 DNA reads TGTGCCAGCAGTTACTCGAGGTGGGGTCAGCCCCAGCATTTT. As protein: CASSYSRWGQPQHF.